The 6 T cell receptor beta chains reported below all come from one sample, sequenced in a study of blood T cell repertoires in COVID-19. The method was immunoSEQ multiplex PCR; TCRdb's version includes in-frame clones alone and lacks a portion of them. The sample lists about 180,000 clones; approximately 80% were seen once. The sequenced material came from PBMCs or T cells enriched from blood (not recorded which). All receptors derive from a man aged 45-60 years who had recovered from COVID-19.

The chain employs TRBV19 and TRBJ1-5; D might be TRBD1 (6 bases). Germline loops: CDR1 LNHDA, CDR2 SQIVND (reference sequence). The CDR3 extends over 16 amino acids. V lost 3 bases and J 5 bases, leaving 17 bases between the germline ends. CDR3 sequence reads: CASSMSVGGSYQPQHF. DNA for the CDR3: TGTGCCAGTAGTATGTCGGTAGGGGGTAGTTATCAGCCCCAGCATTTT.

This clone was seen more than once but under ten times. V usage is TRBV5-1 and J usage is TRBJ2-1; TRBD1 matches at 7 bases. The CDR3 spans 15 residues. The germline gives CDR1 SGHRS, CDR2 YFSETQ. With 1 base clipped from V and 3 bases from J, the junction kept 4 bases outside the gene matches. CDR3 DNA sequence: TGCGCCAGCAGCTTGACAGGGGATAACTACAATGAGCAGTTCTTC. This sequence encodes CASSLTGDNYNEQFF.

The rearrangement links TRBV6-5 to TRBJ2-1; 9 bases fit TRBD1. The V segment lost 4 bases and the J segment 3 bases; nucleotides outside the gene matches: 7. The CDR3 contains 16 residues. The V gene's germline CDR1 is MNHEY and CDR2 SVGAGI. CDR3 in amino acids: CASSSNRGHVYNEQFF. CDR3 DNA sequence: TGTGCCAGCAGTTCAAACAGGGGGCATGTCTACAATGAGCAGTTCTTC.

As DNA, the CDR3 is TGTGCCAGCAGCTTGGGCCAACGGGATTACGAGCAGTACTTC. It yields the protein CASSLGQRDYEQYF. The chain uses TRBV5-4 and TRBJ2-7; D is possibly TRBD2 (5 bases). Germline CDR1 is SGHNT and CDR2 is YYREEE (reference sequence). V lost 0 bases, J lost 4 bases, and 11 bases lay in between. The CDR3 runs 14 residues.

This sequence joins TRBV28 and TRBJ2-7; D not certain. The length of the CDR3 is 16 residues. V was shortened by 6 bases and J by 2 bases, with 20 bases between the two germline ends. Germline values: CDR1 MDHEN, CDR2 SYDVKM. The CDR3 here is CASSPEFWAVAYEQYF. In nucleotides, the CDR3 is TGTGCCAGCAGCCCCGAGTTCTGGGCAGTCGCCTACGAGCAGTACTTC.

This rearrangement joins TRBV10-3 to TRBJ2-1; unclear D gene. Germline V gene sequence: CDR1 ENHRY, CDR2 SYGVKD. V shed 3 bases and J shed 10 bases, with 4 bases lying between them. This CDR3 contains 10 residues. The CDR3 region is CAISDGEQFF. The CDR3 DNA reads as TGTGCCATCAGTGACGGGGAGCAGTTCTTC.